A selection of T cell receptor beta chains follows, all from one sample in a study of control samples from healthy donors and cancer patients. Sequenced by immunoSEQ multiplex PCR; TCRdb stores in-frame clones only, minus some. The table shows more than 95,000 clones, with 83% occurring only once. Sequences were obtained from blood. Receptors originate from a woman in her forties or fifties in good health. CDR3s include the opening cysteine and the closing phenylalanine or tryptophan. Fields, in order: CDR3 length, J gene, D gene, clone size, V gene, CDR3 DNA, CDR3 protein. A D gene is named only where the DNA matches it firmly. Size is omitted from some rows. Given values are once, few, many or a class for expanded clones.

cdr3_length: 13; j_call: TRBJ1-2; d_call: .; clone_size: once; v_call: TRBV7-2; cdr3_nt: TGTGCCAGCAGCCCGGCCAGCAACTATGGCTACACCTTC; cdr3_aa: CASSPASNYGYTF
cdr3_length: 21; j_call: TRBJ2-2; d_call: .; clone_size: .; v_call: TRBV6-6; cdr3_nt: TGTGCCAGCAGCAAACCCCCCCAAGGGGGGTTCGACGGGAGCTACACCGGGGAGCTGTTTTTT; cdr3_aa: CASSKPPQGGFDGSYTGELFF
cdr3_length: 13; j_call: TRBJ2-5; d_call: .; clone_size: .; v_call: TRBV4-3; cdr3_nt: TGCGCCAGCAGCCAAAATCGGGGGGAGACCCAGTACTTC; cdr3_aa: CASSQNRGETQYF
cdr3_length: 15; j_call: TRBJ1-1; d_call: TRBD1; clone_size: .; v_call: TRBV6-6; cdr3_nt: TGTGCCAGCAGTTATGGGGGACAGGGCAACACTGAAGCTTTCTTT; cdr3_aa: CASSYGGQGNTEAFF
cdr3_length: 13; j_call: TRBJ1-1; d_call: .; clone_size: .; v_call: TRBV5-1; cdr3_nt: TGCGCCAGCAGCTCTGGGACGAACACTGAAGCTTTCTTT; cdr3_aa: CASSSGTNTEAFF
cdr3_length: 13; j_call: TRBJ2-5; d_call: .; clone_size: .; v_call: TRBV11-2; cdr3_nt: TGTGCCAGCAGCCCGCCCGGGTCGGAGACCCAGTACTTC; cdr3_aa: CASSPPGSETQYF
cdr3_length: 15; j_call: TRBJ1-5; d_call: TRBD1; clone_size: .; v_call: TRBV18; cdr3_nt: TGTGCCAGCTCACCTTCCGGACAGGGCAATCAGCCCCAGCATTTT; cdr3_aa: CASSPSGQGNQPQHF
cdr3_length: 18; j_call: TRBJ2-7; d_call: TRBD2; clone_size: .; v_call: TRBV13; cdr3_nt: TGTGCCAGCAGCTCACCGGGACTAGCGGGAGGACTGGAATACGAGCAGTACTTC; cdr3_aa: CASSSPGLAGGLEYEQYF
cdr3_length: 14; j_call: TRBJ1-5; d_call: .; clone_size: once; v_call: TRBV30; cdr3_nt: TGTGCCTGGAGTGTGAAGGGGGGGGACCAGCCCCAGCATTTT; cdr3_aa: CAWSVKGGDQPQHF
cdr3_length: 16; j_call: TRBJ2-7; d_call: .; clone_size: .; v_call: TRBV7-2; cdr3_nt: TGTGCCAGCAGCTTAAGAGCGGGACACAGTACCTACGAGCAGTACTTC; cdr3_aa: CASSLRAGHSTYEQYF
cdr3_length: 17; j_call: TRBJ2-5; d_call: TRBD2; clone_size: .; v_call: TRBV11-2; cdr3_nt: TGTGCCAGCAGCTCCCAGGGACTAGCGGGAGAGGGTGAGACCCAGTACTTC; cdr3_aa: CASSSQGLAGEGETQYF
cdr3_length: 14; j_call: TRBJ1-2; d_call: .; clone_size: few; v_call: TRBV5-1; cdr3_nt: TGCGCCAGCAGCTTGGTATCTCAGGGAGGTGGCTACACCTTC; cdr3_aa: CASSLVSQGGGYTF
cdr3_length: 14; j_call: TRBJ1-1; d_call: .; clone_size: .; v_call: TRBV7-3; cdr3_nt: TGTGCCAGCACCGGACTCTTGCTGAGGACTGAAGCTTTCTTT; cdr3_aa: CASTGLLLRTEAFF
cdr3_length: 15; j_call: TRBJ2-3; d_call: .; clone_size: .; v_call: TRBV7-2; cdr3_nt: TGTGCCAGCAGCTTACTGAGGGGCAGCACAGATACGCAGTATTTT; cdr3_aa: CASSLLRGSTDTQYF
cdr3_length: 10; j_call: TRBJ2-7; d_call: TRBD1; clone_size: .; v_call: TRBV6-2/TRBV6-3; cdr3_nt: TGTGCCAGCAGCCGGGACAGCGGGTACTTC; cdr3_aa: CASSRDSGYF
cdr3_length: 13; j_call: TRBJ2-5; d_call: .; clone_size: .; v_call: TRBV11-3; cdr3_nt: TGTGCCAGCAGCTCCGTCGCCGGGGAGACCCAGTACTTC; cdr3_aa: CASSSVAGETQYF
cdr3_length: 12; j_call: TRBJ1-1; d_call: .; clone_size: .; v_call: TRBV7-9; cdr3_nt: TGTGCCAGCAGCAGACAGGCCACTGAAGCTTTCTTT; cdr3_aa: CASSRQATEAFF
cdr3_length: 15; j_call: TRBJ2-1; d_call: .; clone_size: once; v_call: TRBV11-2; cdr3_nt: TGTGCCAGCAGCTTAGACAGGGGTCCCTACAATGAGCAGTTCTTC; cdr3_aa: CASSLDRGPYNEQFF
cdr3_length: 15; j_call: TRBJ2-6; d_call: .; clone_size: .; v_call: TRBV5-1; cdr3_nt: TGCGCCAGCAGCTCAACAGGGTCCGGGGCCAACGTCCTGACTTTC; cdr3_aa: CASSSTGSGANVLTF
cdr3_length: 15; j_call: TRBJ2-7; d_call: TRBD2; clone_size: .; v_call: TRBV7-2; cdr3_nt: TGTGCCAGCAGCTTAGACGGTACTAGCGTGGGAGAGCAGTACTTC; cdr3_aa: CASSLDGTSVGEQYF
cdr3_length: 14; j_call: TRBJ1-3; d_call: .; clone_size: .; v_call: TRBV7-2; cdr3_nt: TGTGCCAGCAGCATACAGGGTCCTGGAAACACCATATATTTT; cdr3_aa: CASSIQGPGNTIYF
cdr3_length: 17; j_call: TRBJ1-1; d_call: .; clone_size: .; v_call: TRBV25-1; cdr3_nt: TGTGCCAGCAGTGATAGTTTTTCGGGCAGCGCGAACACTGAAGCTTTCTTT; cdr3_aa: CASSDSFSGSANTEAFF
cdr3_length: 15; j_call: TRBJ2-1; d_call: TRBD2; clone_size: .; v_call: TRBV7-2; cdr3_nt: TGTGCCAGCAGCTGGACCCTAGCGGCGCGGGCTGAGCAGTTCTTC; cdr3_aa: CASSWTLAARAEQFF
cdr3_length: 19; j_call: TRBJ2-3; d_call: .; clone_size: .; v_call: TRBV3-1/TRBV3-2; cdr3_nt: TGTGCCAGCAGCCAAGAATACGCTGAGGACATCTCTCCTACAGATACGCAGTATTTT; cdr3_aa: CASSQEYAEDISPTDTQYF
cdr3_length: 15; j_call: TRBJ2-7; d_call: .; clone_size: .; v_call: TRBV7-2; cdr3_nt: TGTGCCAGCAGCTTAGTACGTGGGTCCCCCTACGAGCAGTACTTC; cdr3_aa: CASSLVRGSPYEQYF
cdr3_length: 15; j_call: TRBJ2-3; d_call: TRBD2; clone_size: .; v_call: TRBV6-1; cdr3_nt: TGTGCCAGCAGTGAAACTAGCGGGGGGGCAGATACGCAGTATTTT; cdr3_aa: CASSETSGGADTQYF
cdr3_length: 13; j_call: TRBJ1-1; d_call: .; clone_size: .; v_call: TRBV18; cdr3_nt: TGTGCCAGCTCACCAGAGGGGGGCACTGAAGCTTTCTTT; cdr3_aa: CASSPEGGTEAFF
cdr3_length: 15; j_call: TRBJ1-6; d_call: TRBD1; clone_size: .; v_call: TRBV6-5; cdr3_nt: TGTGCCAGCAGGAGGGGACAGGGGGGTAATTCACCCCTCCACTTT; cdr3_aa: CASRRGQGGNSPLHF
cdr3_length: 11; j_call: TRBJ2-5; d_call: .; clone_size: once; v_call: TRBV11-2; cdr3_nt: TGTGCCAGCAGCTTAGGGGAGACCCAGTACTTC; cdr3_aa: CASSLGETQYF
cdr3_length: 13; j_call: TRBJ1-1; d_call: TRBD1; clone_size: .; v_call: TRBV19; cdr3_nt: TGTGCCAGTAGTACCGACAGGGGTTATGAAGCTTTCTTT; cdr3_aa: CASSTDRGYEAFF
cdr3_length: 15; j_call: TRBJ2-5; d_call: TRBD2; clone_size: once; v_call: TRBV19; cdr3_nt: TGTGCCAGTAGTATAGGGCGGGAGTTTTCGGAGACCCAGTACTTC; cdr3_aa: CASSIGREFSETQYF
cdr3_length: 14; j_call: TRBJ2-3; d_call: .; clone_size: .; v_call: TRBV5-6; cdr3_nt: TGTGCCAGCAGCTTCAGTGGGGGCACAGATACGCAGTATTTT; cdr3_aa: CASSFSGGTDTQYF
cdr3_length: 13; j_call: TRBJ2-1; d_call: .; clone_size: .; v_call: TRBV6-5; cdr3_nt: TGTGCCAGCAGTTACGGCGCGGGCAATGAGCAGTTCTTC; cdr3_aa: CASSYGAGNEQFF
cdr3_length: 16; j_call: TRBJ2-3; d_call: TRBD2; clone_size: once; v_call: TRBV3-1/TRBV3-2; cdr3_nt: TGTGCCAGCAGCCAAGTGGCGGGGGGCCCTTCAGATACGCAGTATTTT; cdr3_aa: CASSQVAGGPSDTQYF
cdr3_length: 14; j_call: TRBJ1-1; d_call: TRBD1; clone_size: .; v_call: TRBV19; cdr3_nt: TGTGCCAGTAGTCTCCGGGACAGGTTCACTGAAGCTTTCTTT; cdr3_aa: CASSLRDRFTEAFF
cdr3_length: 15; j_call: TRBJ1-1; d_call: .; clone_size: .; v_call: TRBV19; cdr3_nt: TGTGCCAGTAGTATAAGTAAGGTGGCGAACACTGAAGCTTTCTTT; cdr3_aa: CASSISKVANTEAFF
cdr3_length: 13; j_call: TRBJ1-1; d_call: .; clone_size: .; v_call: TRBV9; cdr3_nt: TGTGCCAGCAGCGTAGAAGGGATCGCTGAAGCTTTCTTT; cdr3_aa: CASSVEGIAEAFF
cdr3_length: 13; j_call: TRBJ2-3; d_call: .; clone_size: .; v_call: TRBV5-8; cdr3_nt: TGTGCCAACAGGATCTTCAGCACAGATACGCAGTATTTT; cdr3_aa: CANRIFSTDTQYF
cdr3_length: 15; j_call: TRBJ2-7; d_call: TRBD2; clone_size: .; v_call: TRBV7-2; cdr3_nt: TGTGCCAGCAGCTCGACTAGCGGGGCCTCCTACGAGCAGTACTTC; cdr3_aa: CASSSTSGASYEQYF
cdr3_length: 14; j_call: TRBJ1-1; d_call: .; clone_size: .; v_call: TRBV19; cdr3_nt: TGTGCCAGTAGTATAGACCCGGGAAGTTCTGAAGCTTTCTTT; cdr3_aa: CASSIDPGSSEAFF
cdr3_length: 13; j_call: TRBJ2-4; d_call: TRBD2; clone_size: .; v_call: TRBV19; cdr3_nt: TGTGCCAGTAGTATAAGCGGGGGAAACATTCAGTACTTC; cdr3_aa: CASSISGGNIQYF
cdr3_length: 15; j_call: TRBJ1-2; d_call: .; clone_size: .; v_call: TRBV7-6; cdr3_nt: TGTGCCAGCAGCCCTTACGCACAGAACAACTATGGCTACACCTTC; cdr3_aa: CASSPYAQNNYGYTF
cdr3_length: 13; j_call: TRBJ1-2; d_call: .; clone_size: .; v_call: TRBV19; cdr3_nt: TGTGCCAGTAGTACACAGCTTCTTTATGGCTACACCTTC; cdr3_aa: CASSTQLLYGYTF
cdr3_length: 14; j_call: TRBJ2-7; d_call: TRBD1; clone_size: .; v_call: TRBV9; cdr3_nt: TGTGCCAGCAGCGTGGGACAGACCACCTACGAGCAGTACTTC; cdr3_aa: CASSVGQTTYEQYF
cdr3_length: 15; j_call: TRBJ1-2; d_call: .; clone_size: .; v_call: TRBV21-1; cdr3_nt: TGTGCCAGCAGCAAAAGGGACAGGGGAGGATATGGCTACACCTTC; cdr3_aa: CASSKRDRGGYGYTF
cdr3_length: 11; j_call: TRBJ2-1; d_call: .; clone_size: .; v_call: TRBV29-1; cdr3_nt: TGCAGCGTCACAAAGAGTTATGAGCAGTTCTTC; cdr3_aa: CSVTKSYEQFF
cdr3_length: 17; j_call: TRBJ2-1; d_call: .; clone_size: .; v_call: TRBV5-4; cdr3_nt: TGTGCCAGCAGCTACAGAACCGGGACTGCCAAGGGGGATGAGCAGTTCTTC; cdr3_aa: CASSYRTGTAKGDEQFF
cdr3_length: 15; j_call: TRBJ1-5; d_call: .; clone_size: .; v_call: TRBV6-5; cdr3_nt: TGTGCCAGCAGTCCCTCGGGGGGTACGAATCAGCCCCAGCATTTT; cdr3_aa: CASSPSGGTNQPQHF
cdr3_length: 17; j_call: TRBJ1-1; d_call: TRBD1; clone_size: .; v_call: TRBV27; cdr3_nt: TGTGCCAGCAGCTCAACCCAGGGACAGGGGTATAGCACTGAAGCTTTCTTT; cdr3_aa: CASSSTQGQGYSTEAFF
cdr3_length: 14; j_call: TRBJ2-4; d_call: TRBD1; clone_size: .; v_call: TRBV2; cdr3_nt: TGTGCCAGACAGGGGCACCCCGCCAAAAACATTCAGTACTTC; cdr3_aa: CARQGHPAKNIQYF
cdr3_length: 16; j_call: TRBJ2-1; d_call: TRBD1; clone_size: .; v_call: TRBV3-1/TRBV3-2; cdr3_nt: TGTGCCAGCAGCCAAGATTGGACAGGATACTACAATGAGCAGTTCTTC; cdr3_aa: CASSQDWTGYYNEQFF
cdr3_length: 15; j_call: TRBJ1-1; d_call: .; clone_size: .; v_call: TRBV15; cdr3_nt: TGTGCCACCAGCAGAGAGCCCCAATCGGGCACTGAAGCTTTCTTT; cdr3_aa: CATSREPQSGTEAFF